This T cell receptor beta chain originates from a study of T cells in Graves' hyperthyroidism and ophthalmopathy. Authors of the study amplified TCR beta CDR3 regions from RNA transcripts. Primed by the HTBI set, a first-round RT-PCR was run on the TCR CDR3. TCRdb processed the multiplex PCR reads anew with MiXCR; each CDR3 protein has one entry. The sample contains roughly 300,000 distinct CDR3 sequences, less than 30% of which appear only once. V lost 6 bases, J lost 5 bases, and 6 bases stayed unmatched. Germline CDR1 and CDR2: KGHSH and LQKENI. The CDR3 is made up of 13 amino acids. This clonotype showed up many times.

Specimen: blood. The TCR was taken from a man between 35 and 55 years old with Graves' hyperthyroidism that later progressed to Graves' ophthalmopathy. The gene calls are TRBV18 and TRBJ2-7; 8 nucleotides line up with TRBD1. The CDR3 DNA is TGTGCCAGCTCGATCGGACAGGGCGACGAGCAGTACTTC. It encodes CASSIGQGDEQYF. Filled out from reference TRBV18 and TRBJ2-7, the complete variable domain reads NAGVMQNPRHLVRRRGQEARLRCSPMKGHSHVYWYRQLPEEGLKFMVYLQKENIIDESGMPKERFSAEFPKEGPSILRIQQVVRGDSAAYFCASSIGQGDEQYFGPGTRLTVT.